This entry lists 8 T cell receptor beta chains sequenced from one sample in a study of blood T cell repertoires in COVID-19. Sequencing used immunoSEQ multiplex PCR; TCRdb keeps in-frame clones, though not all of them. The repertoire holds nearly 25,000 clones, with about 86% as singletons. Input material: peripheral blood. These receptors all stem from a man between 65 and 79 years old with acute or convalescent COVID-19.

The genes are TRBV4-2 and TRBJ2-1, with 8 bases fitting TRBD2. The CDR3 is 16 amino acids. The germline gives CDR1 LGHNA, CDR2 YNFKEQ. V was pared by 0 bases and J by 4 bases, with 5 bases of the junction left unmatched. The CDR3, as DNA: TGTGCCAGCAGCCAAGATCCAACGGGGGGGTACAATGAGCAGTTCTTC. This translates into CASSQDPTGGYNEQFF.

The chain recombines TRBV27 with TRBJ1-5; D is unresolved. In germline, CDR1 is MNHEY, CDR2 SMNVEV (reference sequence). The CDR3 runs to 12 residues. The V and J ends lost 4 bases and 4 bases respectively, with 5 bases between them. The DNA for the CDR3 is TGTGCCAGCAGTTCGGTAAATCAGCCCCAGCATTTT. This sequence encodes CASSSVNQPQHF.

V is TRBV10-3 and J is TRBJ2-1; 15 positions match TRBD2. CDR1 and CDR2 from the germline V gene are ENHRY and SYGVKD. Trimming at V came to 7 bases and at J to 10 bases, leaving 2 bases not matched to a gene. The CDR3 covers 13 residues. The CDR3 nucleotides read TGTGCCATCACAGGGACTAGCGGGAGGGAGCAGTTCTTC. The encoded protein is CAITGTSGREQFF.

This clone was counted only a few times. This sequence joins TRBV30 and TRBJ2-7; 8 nucleotides line up with TRBD2. V trimming: 2 bases; J trimming: 2 bases; junction bases outside the gene matches: 5. Germline CDR1 and CDR2: GTSNPN and SVGIG (reference sequence). The CDR3 is 14 residues long. The CDR3 bases are TGTGCCTGGAGTATCGGCGGGGGGACCTACGAGCAGTACTTC. Translating gives CAWSIGGGTYEQYF.

The chain combines TRBV5-1 with TRBJ2-1; 9 nucleotides match TRBD2. Germline V CDR1 and CDR2: SGHRS, YFSETQ. The CDR3 runs 15 residues. Germline trimming cut 3 bases from V and 2 bases from J; bases unmatched to any gene: 3. CDR3 bases: TGCGCCAGCAGCTGGGCTAGCGGGGCCTACAATGAGCAGTTCTTC. As protein: CASSWASGAYNEQFF.

This clone was detected only once. The chain has TRBV6-5 and TRBJ1-5; D remains ambiguous. Germline lookup yields CDR1 MNHEY and CDR2 SVGAGI. This CDR3 region has 15 residues. V was cut by 0 bases and J by 4 bases, with 10 bases left in between. The CDR3: CASSYSPGGNQPQHF. Here the CDR3 DNA reads TGTGCCAGCAGTTACTCCCCAGGCGGGAATCAGCCCCAGCATTTT.

This clone was counted a few times. V gene TRBV5-6 combines with J gene TRBJ1-2; perhaps TRBD1 as D (6 bases). V lost 9 bases and J 6 bases, leaving 15 bases between the germline ends. CDR1 is SGHDT and CDR2 is YYEEEE in the germline V gene. The CDR3 is 12 residues long. In DNA form, the CDR3 reads TGTGCCACCTCCTGGGGGGGCGATGGCTACACCTTC. The encoded protein is CATSWGGDGYTF. Variable domain in full (rest from reference TRBV5-6 and TRBJ1-2): DAGVTQSPTHLIKTRGQQVTLRCSPKSGHDTVSWYQQALGQGPQFIFQYYEEEERQRGNFPDRFSGHQFPNYSSELNVNALLLGDSALYLCATSWGGDGYTFGSGTRLTVV.

This clone was recorded a few times. The gene calls are TRBV5-6 and TRBJ2-7; 7 bases are shared with TRBD2. The CDR3 runs to 15 residues. Trimming cost V 5 bases and J 5 bases; bases outside gene matches: 13. Germline lookup yields CDR1 SGHDT and CDR2 YYEEEE. CDR3 region: CASRAGPLLSNEQYF. DNA for the CDR3: TGTGCCAGCAGAGCGGGACCGCTCCTCTCGAACGAGCAGTACTTC.